A selection of T cell receptor beta chains follows, all from one sample in a study of response to subunit inactivated influenza vaccine. MiXCR, run by TCRdb on the RT-PCR reads, gives a single entry per CDR3 protein. The table lists about 520,000 distinct CDR3 sequences, less than 7.5% of them singletons. Sequencing used PBMCs from blood, obtained around 2 years after vaccination. The receptor set was obtained from a man between 50 and 75 years old who received an inactivated influenza vaccine. Both conserved end residues are part of each CDR3. D genes are given only for firm matches. Clone size is given for some rows only: seen once, a few or many times, or a class if the clone is expanded.

cdr3_length	d_call	j_call	v_call	clone_size	cdr3_nt	cdr3_aa
16	TRBD2	TRBJ2-5	TRBV11-2	.	TGTGCCAGCAGCCTCCGGGACGGGAGGGCCGTGGAGACCCAGTACTTC	CASSLRDGRAVETQYF
15	.	TRBJ1-6	TRBV5-6	few	TGTGCCAGCAGCTTGGCCAGGCAGGCCGATTCACCCCTCCACTTT	CASSLARQADSPLHF
15	TRBD2	TRBJ2-7	TRBV28	few	TGTGCCAGCAGTTTCTGGCTAGCGGGAGACTACGAGCAGTACTTC	CASSFWLAGDYEQYF
10	.	TRBJ2-5	TRBV29-1	many	TGCAGCGGAAGAACGGAGACCCAGTACTTC	CSGRTETQYF
16	.	TRBJ2-5	TRBV20-1	many	TGCAGTGCTAGAGATTTACGGGACACCGGTCAAGAGACCCAGTACTTC	CSARDLRDTGQETQYF
18	TRBD1	TRBJ2-5	TRBV11-2	.	TGTGCCAGCAGCCTCCGATCTGATCTCTGGGACAGTACTGGGACCCAGTACTTC	CASSLRSDLWDSTGTQYF
16	TRBD2	TRBJ2-3	TRBV7-3	few	TGTGCCAGCAGCTTTACGACTAGCGGGAGGACAGATACGCAGTATTTT	CASSFTTSGRTDTQYF
14	.	TRBJ2-1	TRBV28	many	TGTGCCACCCTCAGGGAGCCCCCCTACAATGAGCAGTTCTTC	CATLREPPYNEQFF
16	TRBD2	TRBJ2-5	TRBV7-2	.	TGTGCCAGCAGCCTATTACTAGCGGGGGGGAAAGAGACCCAGTACTTC	CASSLLLAGGKETQYF
15	TRBD2	TRBJ2-1	TRBV9	many	TGTGCCAGCAGCATAGGGGCTAGCGGGAGAAATGAGCAGTTCTTC	CASSIGASGRNEQFF
12	.	TRBJ2-7	TRBV20-1	few	TGCAGTGCTAGATGGCAGGGAATCGAGCAGTACTTC	CSARWQGIEQYF
12	.	TRBJ2-3	TRBV30	.	TGTGCCTGGAGTGTAGGAAACAGCTTACAGTATTTT	CAWSVGNSLQYF
14	TRBD1	TRBJ2-2	TRBV29-1	many	TGCAGCGTTGTTGGGACAGCGAACACCGGGGAGCTGTTTTTT	CSVVGTANTGELFF
15	TRBD2	TRBJ2-7	TRBV20-1	few	TGCAGTGCTAGAGATGTCGCTAGCGGGGCCTACGAGCAGTACTTC	CSARDVASGAYEQYF
17	TRBD2	TRBJ2-2	TRBV20-1	many	TGCAGTGCTAAGGCAATAGCGGGTCGTGGGGGAACCGGGGAGCTGTTTTTT	CSAKAIAGRGGTGELFF
16	TRBD2	TRBJ2-1	TRBV27	few	TGTGCCAGCAGCACGACTAGCGGGGCCAATGTGTATGAGCAGTTCTTC	CASSTTSGANVYEQFF
13	.	TRBJ2-3	TRBV27	.	TGTGCCAGCAGACGGCAGTTAGCAGATACGCAGTATTTT	CASRRQLADTQYF
18	.	TRBJ2-6	TRBV3-1	few	TGTGCCAGCAGCCAAGAGGGCAGGGGTCGCTCTGGGGCCAACGTCCTGACTTTC	CASSQEGRGRSGANVLTF
14	TRBD1	TRBJ1-2	TRBV7-9	.	TGTGCCAGCGGACCACCCAGGGGGCGGAGGGGCTACACCTTC	CASGPPRGRRGYTF
13	TRBD2	TRBJ2-7	TRBV6-1	.	TGTGCCAGCAGTCGCGGGAGGGACTACGAGCAGTACTTC	CASSRGRDYEQYF
15	TRBD1	TRBJ2-7	TRBV7-8	.	TGTGCCAGCAGCGTGGACAGGGGTAATTTTAACGAGCAGTACTTC	CASSVDRGNFNEQYF
14	.	TRBJ2-7	TRBV20-1	many	TGCAGTGCTAGAGATCGTCCTAGTTCCGACGAGCAGTACTTC	CSARDRPSSDEQYF
14	TRBD1	TRBJ1-2	TRBV4-1	.	TGCGCCAGCAGCCAGGGACAGGCCCCTTATGGCTACACCTTC	CASSQGQAPYGYTF
18	.	TRBJ2-1	TRBV24-1	.	TGTGCCACCAGTGATTTGCCCCAAAGCGGTGGGGCCTACAATGAGCAGTTCTTC	CATSDLPQSGGAYNEQFF
12	.	TRBJ2-5	TRBV6-6	few	TGTGCCAGCAGCAACAGCGGGGAGACCCAGTACTTC	CASSNSGETQYF
15	TRBD2	TRBJ2-1	TRBV5-4	many	TGTGCCAGCAGCCCCAGAGGCGGGAGCGGCAATGAGCAGTTCTTC	CASSPRGGSGNEQFF
16	.	TRBJ2-2	TRBV11-3	.	TGTGCCAGCAGCGCAGAGGGTTCGATTGCCACCGGGGAGCTGTTTTTT	CASSAEGSIATGELFF
15	.	TRBJ1-2	TRBV6-1	few	TGTGCCAGCAGCCCAGACAGGCGAGCTAACTATGGCTACACCTTC	CASSPDRRANYGYTF
14	TRBD1	TRBJ1-5	TRBV24-1	.	TGTGCCACCAGTGTCGGACAGGGCAATCAGCCCCAGCATTTT	CATSVGQGNQPQHF
13	.	TRBJ2-5	TRBV18	.	TGTGCCAGCTCACCACGGCCAATGGAGACCCAGTACTTC	CASSPRPMETQYF